This TCR beta chain was obtained from a study of blood T cells in healthy people across ages. In the study overall: Per two T cells, template switching captured roughly one barcoded beta molecule. Study outcomes and limitations: The study found TCR beta diversity correlated strongly with naive T cell percentage.

Of note for this clonotype: What it recognizes is unknown. An end of the junction differs from the germline gene, which may be a read error.

Total RNA, at least 5.5 micrograms per sample, came from PBMCs. With a J-beta primer mix and a sample-barcoded 5' primer, a second PCR ran about 7 to 11 cycles. TCRdb re-called the 5' RACE reads through MiXCR, storing one row per CDR3 protein. The sample includes some 550,000 distinct CDR3 sequences, under 55% of them seen just once. This receptor was identified in a man older than 75 in good health. Sample: blood.

Written as DNA, the CDR3 is TGTGCCAGCTTCCCTAGGATGGCGATCGCGCCCCCTAAGACAGGGTCGGGGACAGATATGCAGTATTTT. Encoded protein: CASFPRMAIAPPKTGSGTDMQYF. The genes are TRBV6-1 and TRBJ2-3, with TRBD1 identical over 7 bases. The CDR3 has 23 residues. Germline CDR1 reads MNHNS; CDR2 reads SASEGT.